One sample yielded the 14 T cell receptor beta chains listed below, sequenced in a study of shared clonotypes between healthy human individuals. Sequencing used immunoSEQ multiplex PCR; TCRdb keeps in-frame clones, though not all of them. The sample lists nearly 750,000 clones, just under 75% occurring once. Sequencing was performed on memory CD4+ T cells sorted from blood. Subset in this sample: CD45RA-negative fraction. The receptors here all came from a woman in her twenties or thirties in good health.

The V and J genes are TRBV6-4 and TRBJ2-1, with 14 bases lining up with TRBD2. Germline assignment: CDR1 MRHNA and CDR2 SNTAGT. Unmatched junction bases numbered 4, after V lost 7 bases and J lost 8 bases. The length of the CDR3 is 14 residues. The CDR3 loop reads CASKGLAGEHEQFF. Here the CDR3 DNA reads TGTGCCAGCAAGGGACTAGCGGGAGAACATGAGCAGTTCTTC.

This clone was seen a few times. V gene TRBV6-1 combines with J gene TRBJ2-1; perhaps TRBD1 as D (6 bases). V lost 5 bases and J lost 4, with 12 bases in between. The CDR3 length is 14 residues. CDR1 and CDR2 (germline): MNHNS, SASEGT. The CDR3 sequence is CASSLTGLYNEQFF. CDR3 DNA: TGTGCCAGCAGTCTAACAGGGTTGTACAATGAGCAGTTCTTC.

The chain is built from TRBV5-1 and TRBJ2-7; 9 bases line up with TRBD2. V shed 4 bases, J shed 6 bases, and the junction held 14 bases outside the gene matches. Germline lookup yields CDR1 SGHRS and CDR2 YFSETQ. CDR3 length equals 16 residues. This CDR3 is CASSPLGGSGSPEQYF. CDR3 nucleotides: TGCGCCAGCAGCCCGTTGGGGGGTAGCGGGAGTCCCGAGCAGTACTTC. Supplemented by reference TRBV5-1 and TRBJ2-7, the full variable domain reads KAGVTQTPRYLIKTRGQQVTLSCSPISGHRSVSWYQQTPGQGLQFLFEYFSETQRNKGNFPGRFSGRQFSNSRSEMNVSTLELGDSALYLCASSPLGGSGSPEQYFGPGTRLTVT.

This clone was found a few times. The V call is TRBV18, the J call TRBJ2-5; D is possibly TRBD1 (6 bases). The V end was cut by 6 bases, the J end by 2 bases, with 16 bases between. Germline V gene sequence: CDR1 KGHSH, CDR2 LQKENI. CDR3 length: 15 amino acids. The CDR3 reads CASSRAGTPQETQYF. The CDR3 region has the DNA TGTGCCAGCTCCCGCGCCGGGACACCTCAAGAGACCCAGTACTTC.

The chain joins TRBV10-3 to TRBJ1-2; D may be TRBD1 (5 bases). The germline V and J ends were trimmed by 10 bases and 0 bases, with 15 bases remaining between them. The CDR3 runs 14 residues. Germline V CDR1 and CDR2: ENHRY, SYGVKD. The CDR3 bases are TGTGCCACCCGCCGGGGGGAACCTAACTATGGCTACACCTTC. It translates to CATRRGEPNYGYTF.

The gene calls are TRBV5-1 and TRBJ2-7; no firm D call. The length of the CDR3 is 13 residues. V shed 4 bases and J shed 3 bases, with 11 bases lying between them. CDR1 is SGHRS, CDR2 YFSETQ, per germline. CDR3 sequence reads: CASSVPPGYEQYF. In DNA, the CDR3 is TGCGCCAGCAGCGTACCCCCAGGCTACGAGCAGTACTTC.

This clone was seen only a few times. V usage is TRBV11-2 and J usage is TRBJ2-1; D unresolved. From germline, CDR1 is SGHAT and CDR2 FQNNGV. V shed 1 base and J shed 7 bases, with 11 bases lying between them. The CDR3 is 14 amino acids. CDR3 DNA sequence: TGTGCCAGCAGCTTAGCCCGAGGTCAGAATGAGCAGTTCTTC. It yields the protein CASSLARGQNEQFF.

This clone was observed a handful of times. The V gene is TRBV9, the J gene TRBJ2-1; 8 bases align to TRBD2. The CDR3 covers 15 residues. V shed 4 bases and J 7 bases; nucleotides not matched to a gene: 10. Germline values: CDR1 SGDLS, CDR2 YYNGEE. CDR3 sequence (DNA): TGTGCCAGCAGCCCCTCTCGGGGACTAGTTAATGAGCAGTTCTTC. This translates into CASSPSRGLVNEQFF.

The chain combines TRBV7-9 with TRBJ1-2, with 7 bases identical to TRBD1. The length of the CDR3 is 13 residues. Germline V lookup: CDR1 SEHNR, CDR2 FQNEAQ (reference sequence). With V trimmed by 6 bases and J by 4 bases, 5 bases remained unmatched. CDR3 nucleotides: TGTGCCAGCAGAAACAGGGGCGGCTATGGCTACACCTTC. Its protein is CASRNRGGYGYTF.

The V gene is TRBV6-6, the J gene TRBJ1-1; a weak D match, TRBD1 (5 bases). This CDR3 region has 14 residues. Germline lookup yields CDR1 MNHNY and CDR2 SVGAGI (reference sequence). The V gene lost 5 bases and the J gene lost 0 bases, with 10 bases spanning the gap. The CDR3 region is CASSQGWMNTEAFF. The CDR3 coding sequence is TGTGCCAGCAGTCAGGGTTGGATGAACACTGAAGCTTTCTTT.

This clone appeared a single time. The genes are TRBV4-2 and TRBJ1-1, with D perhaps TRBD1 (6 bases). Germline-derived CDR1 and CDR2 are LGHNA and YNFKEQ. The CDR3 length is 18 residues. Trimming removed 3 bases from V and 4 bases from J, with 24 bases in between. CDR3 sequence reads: CASSHLGSTGRGGTEAFF. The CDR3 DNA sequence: TGTGCCAGCAGCCACCTGGGAAGCACAGGGAGGGGGGGCACTGAAGCTTTCTTT.

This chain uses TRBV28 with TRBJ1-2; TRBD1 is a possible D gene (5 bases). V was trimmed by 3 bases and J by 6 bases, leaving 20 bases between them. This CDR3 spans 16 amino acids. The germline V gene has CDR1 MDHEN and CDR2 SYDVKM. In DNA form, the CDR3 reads TGTGCCAGCAGTTTTTTGTGGCAGGGCGTCCGACATGGCTACACCTTC. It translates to CASSFLWQGVRHGYTF.

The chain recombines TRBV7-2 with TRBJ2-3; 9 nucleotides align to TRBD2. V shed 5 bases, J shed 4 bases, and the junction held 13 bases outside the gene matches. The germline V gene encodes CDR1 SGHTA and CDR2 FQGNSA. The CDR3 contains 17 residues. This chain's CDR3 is CASSPPSAGGPPDTQYF. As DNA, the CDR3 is TGTGCCAGCAGCCCCCCCTCGGCGGGAGGGCCCCCAGATACGCAGTATTTT. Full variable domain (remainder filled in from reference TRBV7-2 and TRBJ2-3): GAGVSQSPSNKVTEKGKDVELRCDPISGHTALYWYRQSLGQGLEFLIYFQGNSAPDKSGLPSDRFSAERTGGSVSTLTIQRTQQEDSAVYLCASSPPSAGGPPDTQYFGPGTRLTVL.

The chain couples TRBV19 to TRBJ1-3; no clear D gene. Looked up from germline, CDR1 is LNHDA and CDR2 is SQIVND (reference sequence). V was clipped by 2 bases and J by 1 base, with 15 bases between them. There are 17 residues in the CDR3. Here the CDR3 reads CASSINNGLGSGNTIYF. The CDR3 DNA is TGTGCCAGTAGTATAAACAACGGCCTTGGTTCTGGAAACACCATATATTTT. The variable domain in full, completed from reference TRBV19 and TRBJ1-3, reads DGGITQSPKYLFRKEGQNVTLSCEQNLNHDAMYWYRQDPGQGLRLIYYSQIVNDFQKGDIAEGYSVSREKKESFPLTVTSAQKNPTAFYLCASSINNGLGSGNTIYFGEGSWLTVV.